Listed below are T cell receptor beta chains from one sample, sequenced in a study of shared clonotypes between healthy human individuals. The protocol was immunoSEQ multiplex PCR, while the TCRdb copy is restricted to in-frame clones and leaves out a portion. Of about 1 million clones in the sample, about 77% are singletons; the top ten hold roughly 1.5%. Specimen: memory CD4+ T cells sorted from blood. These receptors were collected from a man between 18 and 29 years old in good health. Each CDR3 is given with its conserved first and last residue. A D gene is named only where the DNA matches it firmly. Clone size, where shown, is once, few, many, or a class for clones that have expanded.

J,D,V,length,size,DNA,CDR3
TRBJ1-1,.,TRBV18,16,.,TGTGCCAGCTCACCACGTGGGTACAGCATGAACACTGAAGCTTTCTTT,CASSPRGYSMNTEAFF
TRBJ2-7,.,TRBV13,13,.,TGTGCCAGCAGCTCTAGTTACCCCTACGAGCAGTACTTC,CASSSSYPYEQYF
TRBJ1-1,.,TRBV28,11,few,TGTGCCAGCATCTCGAACACTGAAGCTTTCTTT,CASISNTEAFF
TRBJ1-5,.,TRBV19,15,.,TGTGCCAGTAGTATTCGGTCGGGCAATAATCAGCCCCAGCATTTT,CASSIRSGNNQPQHF
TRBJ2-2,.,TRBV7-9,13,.,TGTGCCAGCAGACGACGGAACACCGGGGAGCTGTTTTTT,CASRRRNTGELFF
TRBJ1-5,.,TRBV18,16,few,TGTGCCAGCTCACGCCTTGCGGGACAAATCATGGAGCCCCAGCATTTT,CASSRLAGQIMEPQHF
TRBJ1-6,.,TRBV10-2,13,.,TGCGCCAGCAGTGAATCAGGCCGTTCACCCCTCCACTTT,CASSESGRSPLHF
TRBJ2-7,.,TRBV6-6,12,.,TGTGCCAGCAGGCAGGGGACCTACGAGCAGTACTTC,CASRQGTYEQYF
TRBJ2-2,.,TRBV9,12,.,TGTGCCAGCAGCTACCCCCCCGGGGAGCTGTTTTTT,CASSYPPGELFF
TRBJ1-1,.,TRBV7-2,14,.,TGTGCCAGCAGCCAGGGAAGTAAGAACACTGAAGCTTTCTTT,CASSQGSKNTEAFF
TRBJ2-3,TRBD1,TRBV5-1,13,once,TGCGCCAGCAGCTTGGGGGACAGAGATACGCAGTATTTT,CASSLGDRDTQYF
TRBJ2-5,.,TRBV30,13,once,TGTGCCTGGAGTCCGGGACCTTGGGAGACCCAGTACTTC,CAWSPGPWETQYF
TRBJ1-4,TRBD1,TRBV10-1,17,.,TGCGCCAGCAGTGATGGAAAAAAAGGACAGGTGGGGGAAAAACTGTTTTTT,CASSDGKKGQVGEKLFF
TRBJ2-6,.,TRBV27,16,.,TGTGCCAGCAGTTTGAGGGGATTTACTGGGGCCAACGTCCTGACTTTC,CASSLRGFTGANVLTF
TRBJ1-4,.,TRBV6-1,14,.,TGTGCCACCGATGGGCCTTCTTCCGCTGAAAAACTGTTTTTT,CATDGPSSAEKLFF
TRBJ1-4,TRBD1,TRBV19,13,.,TGTGCCGGCGTCCAGAGGGGGCGCGAAAAACTGTTTTTT,CAGVQRGREKLFF
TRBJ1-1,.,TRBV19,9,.,TGTGCCAGCGGAAGGGGAGCTTTCTTT,CASGRGAFF